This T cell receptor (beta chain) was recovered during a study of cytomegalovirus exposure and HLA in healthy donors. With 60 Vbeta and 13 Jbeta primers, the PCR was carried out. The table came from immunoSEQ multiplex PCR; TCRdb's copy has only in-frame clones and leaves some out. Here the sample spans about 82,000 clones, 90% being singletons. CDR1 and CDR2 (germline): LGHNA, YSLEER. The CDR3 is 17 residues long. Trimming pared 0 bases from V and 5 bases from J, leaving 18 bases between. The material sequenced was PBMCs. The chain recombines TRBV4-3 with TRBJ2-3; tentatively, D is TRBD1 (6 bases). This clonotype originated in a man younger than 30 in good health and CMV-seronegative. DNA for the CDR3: TGCGCCAGCAGCCAAGATACAGGGCTAAACAGAGGAGATACGCAGTATTTT. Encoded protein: CASSQDTGLNRGDTQYF.